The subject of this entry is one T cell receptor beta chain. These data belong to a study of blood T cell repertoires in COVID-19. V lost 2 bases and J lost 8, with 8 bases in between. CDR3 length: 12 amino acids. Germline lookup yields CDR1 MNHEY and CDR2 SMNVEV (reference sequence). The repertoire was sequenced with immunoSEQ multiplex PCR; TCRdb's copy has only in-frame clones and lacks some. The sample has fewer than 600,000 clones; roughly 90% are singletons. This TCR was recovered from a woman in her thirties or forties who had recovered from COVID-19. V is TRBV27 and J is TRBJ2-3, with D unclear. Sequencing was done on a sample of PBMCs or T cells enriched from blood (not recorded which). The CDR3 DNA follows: TGTGCCAGCAGTTTAGAAACGGGTACGCAGTATTTT. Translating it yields CASSLETGTQYF.